The source of this T cell receptor beta chain is a study of T-cell reconstitution after alpha-beta-depleted transplantation in children. Study-wide results and limits: By about two months after transplant, alpha-beta T cells reportedly arose from several hundred graft clones that had expanded.

V shed 6 bases, J shed 3 bases, and the junction held 8 bases outside the gene matches. The germline gives CDR1 MNHEY, CDR2 SVGAGI. This CDR3 has 16 amino acids. This clonotype has a handful of counts. As yet, its antigen is unknown. During its preparation, the TCRbeta library received unique molecular identifiers. TCRdb re-called the PCR reads through MiXCR, storing one row per CDR3 protein. The sample carries fewer than 700,000 distinct CDR3 sequences, about 23% recorded once. This sequence originates from a boy under three years old who had a stem cell transplant for acute myeloid leukemia, so the T cells may come from the graft donor. This sequence joins TRBV6-5 and TRBJ2-7, with 13 bases aligning to TRBD2. Sequenced material: PBMCs, mostly from graft donor cells, taken 360 days after TCRalphabeta/CD19-depleted stem cell transplant. The CDR3: CASRLGLAGAFYEQYF. Written as DNA, the CDR3 is TGTGCCAGCAGACTCGGACTAGCGGGGGCCTTCTACGAGCAGTACTTC.